One and the same sample provided the 12 T cell receptor beta chains below, sequenced in a study of early T cells in non-severe SARS-CoV-2 infection. TCRdb passed the 5' RACE reads through MiXCR, listing each CDR3 protein once. Of more than 45,000 distinct CDR3 sequences listed, more than 7% are singletons. The specimen was whole blood. These receptors all stem from an adult who was a healthcare worker with PCR-confirmed SARS-CoV-2 infection or an uninfected control (not recorded which).

This clonotype was detected only a few times. The V call is TRBV30, the J call TRBJ1-1; D remains unclear. The V and J ends lost 0 bases and 14 bases respectively, with 13 bases between them. CDR1 and CDR2 from the germline V gene are GTSNPN and SVGIG (reference sequence). This CDR3 comprises 11 residues. The CDR3 DNA reads TGTGCCTGGAGTGTATTGGGTAGGGCGTTCTTT. Its translation is CAWSVLGRAFF.

Only a few counts were recorded for this clonotype. This chain links TRBV7-9 with TRBJ2-2; D gene uncertain. V lost 6 bases, J lost 8 bases, and 7 bases lay in between. The germline V gene encodes CDR1 SEHNR and CDR2 FQNEAQ (reference sequence). CDR3 length equals 11 residues. The CDR3, as DNA: TGTGCCAGCAGGTCGCCTGGGGAGCTGTTTTTT. Amino acid sequence: CASRSPGELFF.

The chain is built from TRBV5-1 and TRBJ2-4, with TRBD2 as a possible D gene (6 bases). The CDR3 is made up of 16 amino acids. Germline-derived CDR1 and CDR2 are SGHRS and YFSETQ. V was pared by 0 bases and J by 3 bases, with 13 bases between. The CDR3 is CASSLVGGESKNIQYF. In DNA, the CDR3 is TGCGCCAGCAGCTTGGTCGGCGGGGAGAGCAAAAACATTCAGTACTTC.

The rearrangement joins TRBV28 to TRBJ2-3; 8 nucleotides agree with TRBD2. The V gene's germline CDR1 is MDHEN and CDR2 SYDVKM. V lost 4 bases and J lost 4; bases outside the gene matches: 10. The CDR3 runs to 16 residues. CDR3 in DNA: TGTGCCAGCAGTTCGTATCTAAGCGGGAGACCAGATACGCAGTATTTT. Encoded protein: CASSSYLSGRPDTQYF.

Sample share makes this clonotype medium-sized. The chain joins TRBV21-1 to TRBJ2-5; the table's D gene call, TRBD1, was not cross checked with the DNA. TRBV21-1 is a known pseudogene. The CDR3 has 16 residues. The CDR3: CASIGPRGSYQETQYF. In DNA, the CDR3 is TGTGCCAGCATAGGACCCAGGGGGTCTTATCAAGAGACCCAGTACTTC.

The chain joins TRBV28 to TRBJ2-1; the D gene is possibly TRBD2 (6 bases). CDR1 and CDR2 (germline): MDHEN, SYDVKM. The V and J ends lost 5 bases and 9 bases respectively, with 14 bases between them. The CDR3 covers 13 residues. DNA of the CDR3: TGTGCCAGCAGTCCCGGGGGAGAGGTTGAGCAGTTCTTC. Amino acids: CASSPGGEVEQFF.

V and J are TRBV28 and TRBJ1-6; D gene uncertain. Trimming took 4 bases from V and 5 from J, leaving 9 bases between them. CDR3 size: 14 residues. Germline V CDR1 and CDR2: MDHEN, SYDVKM. The CDR3 sequence is CASSSPGNNSPLHF. DNA of the CDR3: TGTGCCAGCAGTTCCCCCGGGAATAATTCACCCCTCCACTTT.

This clonotype came up a few times. This chain links TRBV28 with TRBJ1-3, with 8 positions matching TRBD1. Per germline, CDR1 MDHEN and CDR2 SYDVKM. V trimming: 5 bases; J trimming: 4 bases; junction bases outside the gene matches: 16. CDR3 length equals 18 residues. The DNA for the CDR3 is TGTGCCAGCAGTCCACCCACCCCTACAGGGGGGACGGGAAACACCATATATTTT. This gives the protein CASSPPTPTGGTGNTIYF.

The V call is TRBV4-1, the J call TRBJ2-6; D remains ambiguous. Germline V gene lookup returns CDR1 MGHRA and CDR2 YSYEKL. The CDR3 has 17 residues. V gave up 0 bases and J gave up 0 bases, with 9 bases separating them. The DNA of the CDR3 is TGCGCCAGCAGCCAAGATCACCGAACCTCTGGGGCCAACGTCCTGACTTTC. Translation: CASSQDHRTSGANVLTF.

This clonotype came up many times. The chain uses TRBV28 and TRBJ1-3, with D hard to call. Trimming shortened V by 3 bases and J by 3 bases, and 3 bases separated the two germline ends. Germline V gene lookup returns CDR1 MDHEN and CDR2 SYDVKM. The CDR3 has 12 residues. CDR3 sequence reads: CASSFHGNTIYF. The CDR3 DNA follows: TGTGCCAGCAGTTTCCATGGAAACACCATATATTTT. Drawing the rest from reference TRBV28 and TRBJ1-3, the complete variable domain is DVKVTQSSRYLVKRTGEKVFLECVQDMDHENMFWYRQDPGLGLRLIYFSYDVKMKEKGDIPEGYSVSREKKERFSLILESASTNQTSMYLCASSFHGNTIYFGEGSWLTVV.

The chain recombines TRBV7-3 with TRBJ1-1; D unclear. CDR3 length: 13 amino acids. The V end was cut by 3 bases, the J end by 1 base, with 6 bases between. CDR1 and CDR2 (germline): SGHTA, FQGTGA. The CDR3 nucleotides read TGTGCCAGCAGCTTCGTACGGAACACTGAAGCTTTCTTT. Translated: CASSFVRNTEAFF.

This clonotype was counted at least ten times. The chain couples TRBV11-2 to TRBJ2-7; D is perhaps TRBD2 (7 bases). The V and J ends lost 4 bases and 4 bases respectively, with 29 bases between them. Germline V gene lookup returns CDR1 SGHAT and CDR2 FQNNGV. The CDR3 sequence is 19 residues long. As DNA, the CDR3 is TGTGCCAGCAGCTCCCAGGGGACTACAGCTAGCGGCTACCGGTACGAGCAGTACTTC. Protein: CASSSQGTTASGYRYEQYF. The full variable domain, completed using reference TRBV11-2 and TRBJ2-7, is EAGVAQSPRYKIIEKRQSVAFWCNPISGHATLYWYQQILGQGPKLLIQFQNNGVVDDSQLPKDRFSAERLKGVDSTLKIQPAKLEDSAVYLCASSSQGTTASGYRYEQYFGPGTRLTVT.